The 2 T cell receptor beta chains given below trace back to one sample, sequenced in a study of T cells after somatic rescue of genetic block. Clones were read by immunoSEQ multiplex PCR, and TCRdb kept only the in-frame ones, dropping some. The profile covers under 15,000 clones, with over 55% appearing a single time and about 12% taken by the ten largest. The material sequenced was peripheral blood mononuclear cells (PBMCs). These receptors came from a boy aged 10-17 years.

This clone was observed a handful of times. This chain joins TRBV12-5 and TRBJ2-1, with D possibly matching TRBD2 (6 bases). Germline CDR1 LGHNT, CDR2 FRNRAP. Trimming cost V 1 base and J 3 bases, with 10 bases left between them. This CDR3 contains 15 residues. The DNA of the CDR3 is TGTGCTAGTGGTTTGGCCCTGACTAGCTACAATGAGCAGTTCTTC. Amino acid sequence: CASGLALTSYNEQFF. Using reference TRBV12-5 and TRBJ2-1 for the parts outside the CDR3, the full variable domain is DARVTQTPRHKVTEMGQEVTMRCQPILGHNTVFWYRQTMMQGLELLAYFRNRAPLDDSGMPKDRFSAEMPDATLATLKIQPSEPRDSAVYFCASGLALTSYNEQFFGPGTRLTVL.

This clone appeared once. The genes are TRBV10-3 and TRBJ1-3; D possibly corresponds to TRBD1 (6 bases). V was trimmed by 1 base and J by 9 bases, leaving 22 bases between them. This CDR3 spans 17 amino acids. Germline V gene sequence: CDR1 ENHRY, CDR2 SYGVKD. The CDR3 is CAISELTGRQGPLTIYF. CDR3 sequence (DNA): TGTGCCATCAGTGAGTTGACCGGGCGGCAGGGGCCCCTCACCATATATTTT.